This is a list of T cell receptor beta chains from one sample in a study of cytomegalovirus exposure and HLA in healthy donors. Clones were sequenced by immunoSEQ multiplex PCR, and TCRdb holds only the in-frame ones, with some missing. Its listing shows 90,000 to 150,000 clones. Sequenced input: PBMCs. The receptor set was obtained from a man younger than 30 in good health and CMV-seronegative. Each CDR3 is given with its conserved first and last residue. The D gene is left open where the match is weak.

>TRBJ2-7|TRBV10-1|TRBD2
TGCGCCAGCAGTCCAACTCTAGCGGGATTCTACGAGCAGTACTTC
CASSPTLAGFYEQYF
>TRBJ1-4|TRBV9|TRBD1
TGTGCCAGCAGCGTAGACAGGGGTGGCGGTGAAAAACTGTTTTTT
CASSVDRGGGEKLFF
>TRBJ2-1|TRBV6-5|NA
TGTGCCAGCAGTTACGGGCCCAGGAATGAGCAGTTCTTC
CASSYGPRNEQFF
>TRBJ2-1|TRBV5-1|TRBD1
TGCGCCAGCAGCCCTGGGACAGGGCCCTACAATGAGCAGTTCTTC
CASSPGTGPYNEQFF
>TRBJ2-7|TRBV6-4|NA
TGTGCCAGCAGTGTCCTAAACCTCTTC
CASSVLNLF
>TRBJ2-5|TRBV5-1|NA
TGCGCCAGCAGCTTAACATCATCGGACGGGGCCCAGTACTTC
CASSLTSSDGAQYF
>TRBJ2-2|TRBV5-5|NA
TGTGCCAGCAGCTTTTTAGCGGGGGACAGGACCGGGGAGCTGTTTTTT
CASSFLAGDRTGELFF
>TRBJ1-4|TRBV2|NA
TGTGCCAGCAGTGGGAGGGGTGTAGCATATGAAAAACTGTTTTTT
CASSGRGVAYEKLFF
>TRBJ1-2|TRBV27|NA
TGTGCCAGCAGTCCTATGGGCCTCGGGAAGGAGAATGGCTACACCTTC
CASSPMGLGKENGYTF
>TRBJ1-5|TRBV6-5|NA
TGTGCCAGCAGTTACTCTAAAAACTCCAATCAGCCCCAGCATTTT
CASSYSKNSNQPQHF
>TRBJ2-5|TRBV5-1|NA
TGCGCCAGCACCCTCCTCGGGGGTATCCAAGAGACCCAGTACTTC
CASTLLGGIQETQYF
>TRBJ2-4|TRBV13|NA
TGTGCCAGCAGCTCTAGGTCAGCCAAAAACATTCAGTACTTC
CASSSRSAKNIQYF
>TRBJ2-5|TRBV6-5|NA
TGTGCCAGCAGTTATTGGAGAACGGAGACCCAGTACTTC
CASSYWRTETQYF
>TRBJ1-5|TRBV28|NA
TGTGCCAGCAGTCATAATCAGCCCCAGCATTTT
CASSHNQPQHF
>TRBJ2-1|TRBV2|TRBD2
TGTGCCTCGAGAGGGTTGACTAGCGGGAATGAGCAGTTCTTC
CASRGLTSGNEQFF
>TRBJ1-2|TRBV28|NA
TGTGCCAGCAGGTTACCACTAAACTATGGCTACACCTTC
CASRLPLNYGYTF
>TRBJ2-1|TRBV5-5|NA
TGTGCCAGCAGCCAGGACTCGTCCTACAATGAGCAGTTCTTC
CASSQDSSYNEQFF
>TRBJ2-3|TRBV9|TRBD2
TGTGCCAGCAGCGTTAGCGGGAAAGCAGATACGCAGTATTTT
CASSVSGKADTQYF
>TRBJ2-3|TRBV19|NA
TGTGCCAGCTCCCTTAGCGTAGAAGGCACAGATACGCAGTATTTT
CASSLSVEGTDTQYF
>TRBJ1-1|TRBV30|NA
TGTGCCTGGAGTAAGACGGGGTACACTGAAGCTTTCTTT
CAWSKTGYTEAFF
>TRBJ2-6|TRBV5-1|NA
TGCGCCAGCAGCTTGGGAGGGGGTCGGGGGGCCAACGTCCTGACTTTC
CASSLGGGRGANVLTF
>TRBJ1-3|TRBV30|NA
TGTGCCTGGAGTGAATTCAGGGGAAACACCATATATTTT
CAWSEFRGNTIYF
>TRBJ1-1|TRBV2|NA
TGTGCCAGCAGTGAGGAATCGGGGAACACTGAAGCTTTCTTT
CASSEESGNTEAFF
>TRBJ2-1|TRBV6-4|TRBD1
TGTGCCAGCAGTGTATCGACAGGGAGTGGCGGCGAGCAGTTCTTC
CASSVSTGSGGEQFF
>TRBJ2-3|TRBV15|TRBD2
TGTGCCACCAGCCCGCTAGCGGGGGGTACAGATACGCAGTATTTT
CATSPLAGGTDTQYF
>TRBJ1-1|TRBV18|TRBD1
TGTGCCAGCTCCCCCGGGACAGGAGTGAACACTGAAGCTTTCTTT
CASSPGTGVNTEAFF
>TRBJ1-4|TRBV6-1|NA
TGTGCCAGCACCCTAGACAGCACAACTAATGAAAAACTGTTTTTT
CASTLDSTTNEKLFF
>TRBJ1-3|TRBV7-8|NA
TGTGCCAGCAGCTTCAGGGGTGGAAACACCATATATTTT
CASSFRGGNTIYF
>TRBJ2-1|TRBV11-1|NA
TGTGCCAGCAGCAAGAACAGGAACAATGAGCAGTTCTTC
CASSKNRNNEQFF
>TRBJ2-5|TRBV11-2|TRBD1
TGTGCCAGCAGCCGACGGACGACAGGGTGGTACCAAGAGACCCAGTACTTC
CASSRRTTGWYQETQYF
>TRBJ1-1|TRBV19|NA
TGTGCCAGTAGTATAGATCAGAAAGGGGCGACTGAAGCTTTCTTT
CASSIDQKGATEAFF
>TRBJ2-5|TRBV19|TRBD2
TGTGCCAGTAGTCTTTGGACTAGCGGGGAACAAGAGACCCAGTACTTC
CASSLWTSGEQETQYF
>TRBJ2-7|TRBV2|TRBD2
TGTGCCAGCGGGGGGTTACTAGCGGGAGGCCCCTACGAGCAGTACTTC
CASGGLLAGGPYEQYF
>TRBJ2-7|TRBV11-1|NA
TGTGCCAGCAGCCCCCTACTAAACTCCTACGAGCAGTACTTC
CASSPLLNSYEQYF
>TRBJ2-7|TRBV19|NA
TGTGCCAGTAGTCAGAACAGCTACGAGCAGTACTTC
CASSQNSYEQYF
>TRBJ1-2|TRBV11-2|NA
TGTGCCAGCAGACCTCAGGGGAATCACTATGGCTACACCTTC
CASRPQGNHYGYTF
>TRBJ2-1|TRBV11-3|TRBD2
TGTGCCAGCAGCTTAGATCCAGGGACTAGCGGGAGGCAATACAATGAGCAGTTCTTC
CASSLDPGTSGRQYNEQFF
>TRBJ1-2|TRBV6-5|NA
TGTGCCAGCAAGGTAGACACCCGGATATATGGCTACACCTTC
CASKVDTRIYGYTF
>TRBJ2-5|TRBV18|TRBD2
TGTGCCAGCTCAGCTAACCGAGCGGGAGCAAAAGAGACCCAGTACTTC
CASSANRAGAKETQYF
>TRBJ1-5|TRBV6-5|TRBD1
TGTGCCAGCAGCTACTCGGGACAGGGTAGCAATCAGCCCCAGCATTTT
CASSYSGQGSNQPQHF
>TRBJ2-3|TRBV7-8|TRBD2
TGTGCCAGCAGCTTGGGACTAGCGGGAGCAGATACGCAGTATTTT
CASSLGLAGADTQYF